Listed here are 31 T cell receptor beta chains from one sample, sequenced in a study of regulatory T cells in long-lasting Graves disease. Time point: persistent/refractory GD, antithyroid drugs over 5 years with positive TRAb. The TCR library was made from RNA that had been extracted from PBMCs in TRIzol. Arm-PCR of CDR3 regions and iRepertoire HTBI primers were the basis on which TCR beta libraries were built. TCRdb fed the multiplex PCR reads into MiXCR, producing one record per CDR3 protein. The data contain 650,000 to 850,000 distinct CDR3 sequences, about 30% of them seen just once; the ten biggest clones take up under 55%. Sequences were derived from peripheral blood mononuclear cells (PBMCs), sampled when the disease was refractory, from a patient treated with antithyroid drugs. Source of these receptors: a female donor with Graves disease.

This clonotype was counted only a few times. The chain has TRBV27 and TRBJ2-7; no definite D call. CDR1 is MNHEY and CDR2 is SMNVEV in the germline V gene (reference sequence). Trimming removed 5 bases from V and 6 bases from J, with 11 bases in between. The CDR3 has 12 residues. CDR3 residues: CASSTTTGEQYF. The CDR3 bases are TGTGCCAGCAGTACAACAACGGGCGAGCAGTACTTC.

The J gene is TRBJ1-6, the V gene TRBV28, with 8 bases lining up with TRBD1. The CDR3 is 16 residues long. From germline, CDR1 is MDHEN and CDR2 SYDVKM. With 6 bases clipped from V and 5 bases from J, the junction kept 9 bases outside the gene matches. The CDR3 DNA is TGTGCCAGCAGCCTTGAAACAGGGGGAGATAATTCACCCCTCCACTTT. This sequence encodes CASSLETGGDNSPLHF.

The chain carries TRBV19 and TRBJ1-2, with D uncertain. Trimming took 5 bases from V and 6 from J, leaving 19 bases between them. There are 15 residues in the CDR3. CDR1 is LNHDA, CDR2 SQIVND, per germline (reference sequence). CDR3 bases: TGTGCCAGTAGTCCTGAGGGTGCCGCGAGGAATGGCTACACCTTC. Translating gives CASSPEGAARNGYTF.

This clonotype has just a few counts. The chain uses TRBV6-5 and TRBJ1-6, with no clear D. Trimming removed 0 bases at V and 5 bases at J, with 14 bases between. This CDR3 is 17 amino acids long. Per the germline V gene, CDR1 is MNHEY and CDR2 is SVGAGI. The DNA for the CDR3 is TGTGCCAGCAGTTACTCGATTGGAACGAGAAATAATTCACCCCTCCACTTT. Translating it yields CASSYSIGTRNNSPLHF.

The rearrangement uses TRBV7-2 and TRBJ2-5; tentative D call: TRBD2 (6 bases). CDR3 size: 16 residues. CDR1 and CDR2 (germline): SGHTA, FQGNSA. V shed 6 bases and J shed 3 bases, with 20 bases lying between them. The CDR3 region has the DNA TGTGCCAGCAGGCTCCAGCCGGGACTTCGGGAAGAGACCCAGTACTTC. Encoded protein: CASRLQPGLREETQYF. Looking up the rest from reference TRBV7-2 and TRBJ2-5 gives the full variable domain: GAGVSQSPSNKVTEKGKDVELRCDPISGHTALYWYRQSLGQGLEFLIYFQGNSAPDKSGLPSDRFSAERTGGSVSTLTIQRTQQEDSAVYLCASRLQPGLREETQYFGPGTRLLVL.

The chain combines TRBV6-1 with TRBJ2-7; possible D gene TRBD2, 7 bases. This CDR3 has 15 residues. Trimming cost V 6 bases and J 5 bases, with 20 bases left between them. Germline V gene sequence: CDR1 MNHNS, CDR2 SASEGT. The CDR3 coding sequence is TGTGCCAGCAGCAATAGCGGGCGGGGGCTCGACGAGCAGTACTTC. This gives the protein CASSNSGRGLDEQYF.

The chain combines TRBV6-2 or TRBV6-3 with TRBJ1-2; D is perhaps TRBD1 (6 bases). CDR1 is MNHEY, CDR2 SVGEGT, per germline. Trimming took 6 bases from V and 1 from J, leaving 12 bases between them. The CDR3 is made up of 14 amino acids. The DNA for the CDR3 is TGTGCCAGCAGCCCAGGGGAGCTTAACTATGGCTACACCTTC. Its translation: CASSPGELNYGYTF.

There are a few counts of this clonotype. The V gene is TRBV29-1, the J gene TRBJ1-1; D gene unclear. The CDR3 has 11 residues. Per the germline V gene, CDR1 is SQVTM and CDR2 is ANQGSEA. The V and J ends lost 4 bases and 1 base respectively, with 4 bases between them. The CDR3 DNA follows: TGCAGCGTTGTCGAGAACACTGAAGCTTTCTTT. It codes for CSVVENTEAFF.

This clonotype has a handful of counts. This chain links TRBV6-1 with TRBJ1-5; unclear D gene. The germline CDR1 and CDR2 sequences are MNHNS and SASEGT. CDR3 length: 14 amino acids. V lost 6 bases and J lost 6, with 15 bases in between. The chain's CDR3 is CASREDRSSQPQHF. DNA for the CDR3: TGTGCCAGCAGGGAGGACCGCTCTAGTCAGCCCCAGCATTTT.

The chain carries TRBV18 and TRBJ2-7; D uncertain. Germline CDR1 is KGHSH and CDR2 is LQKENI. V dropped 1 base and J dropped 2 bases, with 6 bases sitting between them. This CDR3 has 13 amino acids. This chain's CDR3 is CASSPQETYEQYF. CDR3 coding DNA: TGTGCCAGCTCACCACAGGAAACCTACGAGCAGTACTTC.

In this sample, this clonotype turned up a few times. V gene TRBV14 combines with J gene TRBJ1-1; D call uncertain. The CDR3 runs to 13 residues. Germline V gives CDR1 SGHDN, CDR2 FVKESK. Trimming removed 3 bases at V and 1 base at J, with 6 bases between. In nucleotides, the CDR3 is TGTGCCAGCAGCCACTCAAGGAACACTGAAGCTTTCTTT. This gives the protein CASSHSRNTEAFF.

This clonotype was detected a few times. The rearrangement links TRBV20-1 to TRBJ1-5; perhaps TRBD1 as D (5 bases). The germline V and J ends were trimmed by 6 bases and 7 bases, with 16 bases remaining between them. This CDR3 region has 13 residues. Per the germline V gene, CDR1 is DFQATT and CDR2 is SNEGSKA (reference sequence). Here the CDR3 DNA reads TGCAGTGCCCTACTAGGGGTGGACCAGCCCCAGCATTTT. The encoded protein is CSALLGVDQPQHF.

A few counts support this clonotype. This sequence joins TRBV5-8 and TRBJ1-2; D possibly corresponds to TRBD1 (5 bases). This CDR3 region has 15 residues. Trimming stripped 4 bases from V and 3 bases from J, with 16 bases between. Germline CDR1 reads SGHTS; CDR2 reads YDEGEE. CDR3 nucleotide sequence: TGTGCCAGCAGCGAACCACCGGGGACGCACTATGGCTACACCTTC. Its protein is CASSEPPGTHYGYTF. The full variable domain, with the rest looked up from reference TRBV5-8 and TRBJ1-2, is EAGVTQSPTHLIKTRGQQATLRCSPISGHTSVYWYQQALGLGLQFLLWYDEGEERNRGNFPPRFSGRQFPNYSSELNVNALELEDSALYLCASSEPPGTHYGYTFGSGTRLTVV.

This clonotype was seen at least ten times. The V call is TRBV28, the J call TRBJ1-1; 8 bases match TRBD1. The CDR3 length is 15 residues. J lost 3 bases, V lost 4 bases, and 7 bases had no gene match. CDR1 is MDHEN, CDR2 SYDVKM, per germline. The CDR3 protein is CASSSSGQGYTEAFF. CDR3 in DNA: TGTGCCAGCAGTTCCTCCGGACAGGGATACACTGAAGCTTTCTTT.

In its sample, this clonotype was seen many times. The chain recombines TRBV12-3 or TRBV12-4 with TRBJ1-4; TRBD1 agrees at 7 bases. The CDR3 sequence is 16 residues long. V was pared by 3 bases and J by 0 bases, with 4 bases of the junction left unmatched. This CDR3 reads CASSFGQGATNEKLFF. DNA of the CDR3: TGTGCCAGCAGTTTTGGCCAGGGGGCAACTAATGAAAAACTGTTTTTT.

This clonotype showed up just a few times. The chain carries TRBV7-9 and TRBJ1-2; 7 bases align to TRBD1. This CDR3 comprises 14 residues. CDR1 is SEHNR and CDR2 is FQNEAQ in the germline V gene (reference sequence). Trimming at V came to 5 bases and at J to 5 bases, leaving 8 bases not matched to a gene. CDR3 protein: CASSRHRGEYGYTF. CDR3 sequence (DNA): TGTGCCAGCAGCCGACACAGGGGAGAATATGGCTACACCTTC.

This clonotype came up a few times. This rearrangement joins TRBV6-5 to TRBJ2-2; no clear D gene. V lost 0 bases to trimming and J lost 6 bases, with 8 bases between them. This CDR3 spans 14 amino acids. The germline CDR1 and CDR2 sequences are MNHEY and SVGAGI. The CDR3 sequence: CASSYSRSAGELFF. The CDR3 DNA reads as TGTGCCAGCAGTTACTCGAGATCCGCCGGGGAGCTGTTTTTT.

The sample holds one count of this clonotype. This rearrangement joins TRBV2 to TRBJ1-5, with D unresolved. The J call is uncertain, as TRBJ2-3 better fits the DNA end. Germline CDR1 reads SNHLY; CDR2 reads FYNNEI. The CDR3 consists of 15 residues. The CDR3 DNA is TGTGCCAGCAGTCGAGCAGGTTATAGCAATCAGCCCCAGTATTTT. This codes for CASSRAGYSNQPQYF.

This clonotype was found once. CDR3 DNA sequence: TGTGCCAGCAGTTTAAGTAGGCAAAGGGGGACTGAAGCTTTCTTT. It is translated as CASSLSRQRGTEAFF. The V and J genes are TRBV12-3 or TRBV12-4 and TRBJ1-1, with D perhaps TRBD1 (6 bases). The CDR3 length is 15 residues. The V and J ends lost 2 bases and 5 bases respectively, with 15 bases between them.

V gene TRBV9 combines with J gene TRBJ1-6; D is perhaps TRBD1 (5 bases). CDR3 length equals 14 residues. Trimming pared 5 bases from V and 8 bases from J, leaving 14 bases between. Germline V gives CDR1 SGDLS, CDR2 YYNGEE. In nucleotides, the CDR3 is TGTGCCAGCAGTCATACTTGGGGGGATTCACCCCTCCACTTT. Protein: CASSHTWGDSPLHF.

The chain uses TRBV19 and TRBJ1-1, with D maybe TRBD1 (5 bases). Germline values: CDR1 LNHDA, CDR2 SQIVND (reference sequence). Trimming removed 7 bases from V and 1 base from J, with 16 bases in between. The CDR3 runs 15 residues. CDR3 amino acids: CASTTAGQGNTEAFF. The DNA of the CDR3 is TGTGCCAGTACCACCGCCGGGCAGGGGAACACTGAAGCTTTCTTT.

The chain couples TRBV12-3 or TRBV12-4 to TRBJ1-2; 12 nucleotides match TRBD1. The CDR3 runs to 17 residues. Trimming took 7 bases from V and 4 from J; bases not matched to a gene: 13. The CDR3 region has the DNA TGTGCCAGCAAGAACCCGGGACAGGGGGCTCTCGGCTATGGCTACACCTTC. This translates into CASKNPGQGALGYGYTF.

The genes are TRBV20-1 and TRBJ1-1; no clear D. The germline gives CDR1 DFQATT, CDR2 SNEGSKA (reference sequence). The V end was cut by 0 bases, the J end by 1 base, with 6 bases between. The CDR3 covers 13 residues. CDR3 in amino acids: CSARERSNTEAFF. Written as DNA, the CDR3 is TGCAGTGCTAGAGAACGGTCGAACACTGAAGCTTTCTTT.

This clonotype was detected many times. Written as DNA, the CDR3 is TGTGCCAGCAGTTTGAGGACGGCTACTAACACTGAAGCTTTCTTT. Protein sequence: CASSLRTATNTEAFF. The chain recombines TRBV12-3 or TRBV12-4 with TRBJ1-1; no clear D gene. The germline V and J ends were trimmed by 3 bases and 2 bases, with 13 bases remaining between them. This CDR3 has 15 amino acids.

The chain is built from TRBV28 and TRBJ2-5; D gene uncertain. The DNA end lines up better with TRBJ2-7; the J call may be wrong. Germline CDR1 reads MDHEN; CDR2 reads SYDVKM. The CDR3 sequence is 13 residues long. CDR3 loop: CASSLWGPYEQYF. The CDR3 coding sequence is TGTGCCAGCAGTTTATGGGGCCCCTACGAGCAGTACTTC.

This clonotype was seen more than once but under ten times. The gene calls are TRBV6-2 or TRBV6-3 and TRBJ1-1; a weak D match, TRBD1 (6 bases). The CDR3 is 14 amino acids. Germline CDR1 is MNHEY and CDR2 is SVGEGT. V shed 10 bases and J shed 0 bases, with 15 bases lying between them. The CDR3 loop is CATAAGQLNTEAFF. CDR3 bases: TGTGCCACGGCGGCGGGACAACTGAACACTGAAGCTTTCTTT.

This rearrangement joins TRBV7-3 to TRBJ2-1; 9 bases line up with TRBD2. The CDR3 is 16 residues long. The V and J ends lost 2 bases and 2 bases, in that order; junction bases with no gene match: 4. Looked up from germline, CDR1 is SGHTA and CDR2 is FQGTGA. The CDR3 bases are TGTGCCAGCAGCTTAGTGGCGGGAGGGACCTACAATGAGCAGTTCTTC. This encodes CASSLVAGGTYNEQFF. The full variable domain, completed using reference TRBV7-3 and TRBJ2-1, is GAGVSQTPSNKVTEKGKYVELRCDPISGHTALYWYRQSLGQGPEFLIYFQGTGAADDSGLPNDRFFAVRPEGSVSTLKIQRTERGDSAVYLCASSLVAGGTYNEQFFGPGTRLTVL.

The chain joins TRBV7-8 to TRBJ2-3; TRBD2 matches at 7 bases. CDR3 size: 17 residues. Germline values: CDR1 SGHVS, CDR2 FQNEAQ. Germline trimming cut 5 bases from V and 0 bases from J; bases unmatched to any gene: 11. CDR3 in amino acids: CASSQHGASGSTDTQYF. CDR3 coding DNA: TGTGCCAGCAGCCAACATGGGGCTAGCGGAAGCACAGATACGCAGTATTTT.

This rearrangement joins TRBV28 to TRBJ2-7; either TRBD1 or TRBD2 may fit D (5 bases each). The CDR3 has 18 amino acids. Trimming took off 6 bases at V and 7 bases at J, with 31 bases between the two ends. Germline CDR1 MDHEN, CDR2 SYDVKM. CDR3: CASRGNLGVPTRSREQYF. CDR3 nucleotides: TGTGCCAGCAGGGGGAACTTGGGGGTGCCCACTCGTTCACGGGAGCAGTACTTC.

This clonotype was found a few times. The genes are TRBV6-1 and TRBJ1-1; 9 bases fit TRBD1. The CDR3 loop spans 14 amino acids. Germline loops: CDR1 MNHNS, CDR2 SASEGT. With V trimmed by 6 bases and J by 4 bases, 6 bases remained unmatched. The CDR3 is CASRRGTGITEAFF. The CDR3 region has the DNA TGTGCCAGCAGACGAGGGACAGGGATCACTGAAGCTTTCTTT.

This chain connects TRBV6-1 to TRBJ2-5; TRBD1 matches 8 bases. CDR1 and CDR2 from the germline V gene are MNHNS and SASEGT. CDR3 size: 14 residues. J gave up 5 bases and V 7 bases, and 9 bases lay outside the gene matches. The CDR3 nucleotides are TGTGCCAGCACCGGCGGGACAGGCGGGGAGACCCAGTACTTC. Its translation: CASTGGTGGETQYF.